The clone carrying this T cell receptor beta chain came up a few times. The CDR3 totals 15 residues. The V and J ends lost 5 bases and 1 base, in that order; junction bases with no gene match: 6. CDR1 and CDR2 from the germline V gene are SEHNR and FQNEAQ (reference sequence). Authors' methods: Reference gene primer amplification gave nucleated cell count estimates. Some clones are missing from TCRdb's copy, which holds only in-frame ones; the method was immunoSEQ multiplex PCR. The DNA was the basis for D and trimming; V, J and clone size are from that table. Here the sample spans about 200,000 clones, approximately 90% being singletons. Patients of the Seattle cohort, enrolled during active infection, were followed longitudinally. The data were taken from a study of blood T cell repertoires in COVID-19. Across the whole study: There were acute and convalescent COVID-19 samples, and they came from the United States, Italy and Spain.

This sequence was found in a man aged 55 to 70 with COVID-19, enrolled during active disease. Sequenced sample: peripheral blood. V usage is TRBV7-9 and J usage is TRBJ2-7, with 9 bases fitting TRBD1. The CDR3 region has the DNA TGTGCCAGCAGCGTACAGGGGGCGCGATCCTACGAGCAGTACTTC. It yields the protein CASSVQGARSYEQYF. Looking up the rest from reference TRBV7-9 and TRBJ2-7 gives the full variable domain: DTGVSQNPRHKITKRGQNVTFRCDPISEHNRLYWYRQTLGQGPEFLTYFQNEAQLEKSRLLSDRFSAERPKGSFSTLEIQRTEQGDSAMYLCASSVQGARSYEQYFGPGTRLTVT.